This T cell receptor beta chain was captured by sequencing in a study of T cell changes during pregnancy in multiple sclerosis. Here immunoSEQ multiplex PCR was the method, and the copy in TCRdb shows in-frame clones only, minus some. This sample yields approximately 68,000 clones, of which roughly 91% are seen a single time; around 0.75% belongs to the top ten. The V gene's germline CDR1 is LGHNA and CDR2 YSLEER. V trimming: 0 bases; J trimming: 5 bases; junction bases outside the gene matches: 8. The CDR3 spans 17 residues. The sample in question was peripheral blood, obtained in the third trimester of pregnancy. The source is a female donor in good health, enrolled as a control in a pregnancy study. The genes are TRBV4-3 and TRBJ2-2; 8 bases match TRBD1. CDR3: CASSQDLRTGTTGELFF. The CDR3 DNA follows: TGCGCCAGCAGCCAAGATCTCAGGACAGGGACTACCGGGGAGCTGTTTTTT.